This note documents a single T cell receptor beta chain sequence. This clonotype was counted many times. What antigen it recognizes has not been identified. No base-level quality is on record; no much larger clone is a single base apart. In the ophthalmopathy patients, disease was moderately to severely active, with a Clinical Activity Score of 3 or more, a NOSPECS grade of 4 or more, and a duration of less than 3 months. Exclusion was applied to patients with uncontrolled infections, other autoimmune diseases, pregnancy or lactation. Diagnoses were based on clinical symptoms, serum thyroxine and TRAb, thyroid ultrasound and orbital computed tomography. PBMCs were separated from under 12 ml of fresh peripheral blood using Ficoll-Paque density gradient centrifugation. Total RNA was extracted using Trizol reagent, and RNA quality was assessed on an Agilent 2100 Bioanalyzer. The CDR3, cysteine through phenylalanine, is 13 amino acids long. The entry retains the CDR3 DNA only, 39 bases that are in frame from base 1. CDR1 is given as SGHTA and CDR2 as FQGNSA, both from the germline V gene. The germline ends are 9 bases apart after V is trimmed by 3 bases and J by 3 bases.

This sample is drawn from a study of T cells in Graves' hyperthyroidism and ophthalmopathy (dated by TCRdb to the late 2010s). As for the study more broadly: Peripheral blood was collected at initial diagnosis, before any treatment. To identify TCR V-J signatures that set the groups apart, the researchers used a discovery cohort of 100 patients, made up of fewer than 50 with Graves' ophthalmopathy and 57 with stable Graves' hyperthyroidism. Prospective prediction of ophthalmopathy was tested in an independent validation cohort of under 20 hyperthyroidism patients and approximately 17 patients who later progressed to ophthalmopathy. The approximately 100 discovery patients were divided at random into training and test sets in a 7:3 ratio. Thyroid tissue and blood T-cell repertoires from six Graves' hyperthyroidism patients were also compared in the study. After sampling, hyperthyroidism patients received methimazole starting at 30 mg daily, and ophthalmopathy patients received high-dose intravenous methylprednisolone. The paper describes TCR Vbeta CDR3 sequencing of fewer than 150 peripheral blood samples, made up of roughly 45 ophthalmopathy patients, roughly 75 hyperthyroidism patients and 17 progressor patients. Points the paper makes about the study in general: Most expanded thyroid clonotypes (frequency above 0.001) were also found in blood, which suggests that blood repertoires may mirror thyroid immune responses. In validation, the model predicted progression to ophthalmopathy with 60% to 71% sensitivity and 72% to 85% specificity, a median of approximately 6.5 months before onset. A model built on a 13 V-J signature distinguished ophthalmopathy from stable hyperthyroidism, reaching roughly 88% sensitivity and under 84% specificity in cross-validation and 80%/75% in testing. No statistical method was used to set the sample size in advance, and investigators knew the group allocation.

The TCR beta CDR3 regions were amplified from the RNA transcripts. For the first round of RT-PCR on the TCR CDR3, the HTBI primer set was used together with the Qiagen OneStep RT-PCR kit. A second multiplex PCR round built the libraries, followed by size selection and purification. Paired-end sequencing of the libraries was performed with 100 bp reads on an Illumina HiSeq2000. The published analysis was carried out like this. SOAPnuke was used to process the raw data, throwing out any read that contained adapters or uncalled bases, had a mean Phred below 15, or lacked an exact constant-primer or identifier match. High-quality paired reads were merged using COPE v1.2.5, and each unique nucleotide sequence was defined as a clonotype. MiTCR v1.1 was used to align clonotypes to the IMGT TRBV, TRBD and TRBJ reference segments. Analysis was restricted to V-J combinations with a frequency above 0.0001, which covered roughly 99% of repertoires. A TCS score was defined as the ratio of F50 (clonal expansion) to E x V (chaos), with BLOSUM62-based TCRdist applied between CDR3 peptides within each V-J. Welch's t-statistics and random forest reduced roughly 500 V-J features to roughly 13, which were used in a naive Bayes classifier (R e1071). The public reads were reanalyzed by TCRdb: fastp trimming at Q25, MiXCR alignment, in-frame beta chains only. Merged by CDR3 protein, the rows form single entries marked with the most common genes and DNA. The V and J calls were not made by the authors but by TCRdb's processing. The sample yields 400,000 or so distinct CDR3 sequences; around 13% were counted once. 15% to 20% of the sample rests with the top ten.

The origin of this receptor is a woman aged 25 to 39 with Graves' ophthalmopathy. The sequence links TRBV7-2 to TRBJ2-7; the D segment cannot be called with confidence. Material for sequencing was blood. The CDR3 protein sequence reads: CASSFGLFYEQYF. The sequenced DNA is TGTGCCAGCAGCTTTGGCCTATTCTACGAGCAGTACTTC.